A single T cell receptor beta chain is shown here with its context. Antigen unknown. This sample is drawn from a study of graft-versus-host responses after intestinal transplantation. Looking at the study overall: Recipients were all induced with anti-thymocyte globulin, then given tacrolimus and steroids for about three years. Study observations and caveats: Subjects displaying graft-donor T cell macrochimerism possessed elevated graft-versus-host to host-versus-graft clonal ratios inside allografts.

Here immunoSEQ multiplex PCR was the method, and the copy in TCRdb shows in-frame clones only, minus some. The sample lists over 70,000 clones; around four fifths were seen once. V lost 0 bases, J lost 10 bases, and 9 bases lay in between. The CDR3 is 13 residues long. Germline V gene data show CDR1 as MRHNA and CDR2 as SNTAGT. This TCR derives from a human donor who received an intestinal transplant. This chain connects TRBV6-4 to TRBJ1-4, with a weak D call TRBD1 (5 bases). The sample consisted of unstimulated CD8+ T cells sorted from spleen or lymph node cells, taken before intestinal transplant. CDR3 coding DNA: TGTGCCAGCAGTGACTCGACAGTCGGAAAACTGTTTTTT. It codes for CASSDSTVGKLFF.